Sequencing of this T cell receptor (beta chain) was carried out in a study of response to subunit inactivated influenza vaccine. The germline V gene has CDR1 LGHDT and CDR2 YNNKEL (reference sequence). The CDR3 is 15 amino acids. The V and J ends lost 1 base and 7 bases respectively, with 14 bases between them. TCRdb processed the RT-PCR reads anew with MiXCR; each CDR3 protein has one entry. The sample shows about 540,000 distinct CDR3 sequences, under 30% of them seen only once. The same sample was also studied in work on T cells expressing NK-cell markers. Turning to that study: Scientists made TCR beta cDNA using 5'RACE template switching with UMIs. These clonotypes also led the CD3+CD56-NKG2C+ fraction in a few donors.

This receptor was identified in a man in his fifties or sixties who received an inactivated influenza vaccine. The source was CD4+ T cells sorted from PBMCs, collected roughly 12 days after vaccination. The J gene is TRBJ2-1, the V gene TRBV3-1, with D maybe TRBD1 (6 bases). Here the CDR3 reads CASSQVLTGKNEQFF. CDR3 nucleotides: TGTGCCAGCAGCCAAGTTCTAACAGGGAAGAATGAGCAGTTCTTC.